A single sample gave rise to the 20 T cell receptor beta chains below, sequenced in a study of neoadjuvant anti-PD-1 for oral cavity cancer. Repertoires were generated with immunoSEQ multiplex PCR, while TCRdb's copy carries only in-frame clones and drops some. The sample consists of under 20,000 clones, roughly 70% of them appearing once. The sequencing used PBMCs, collected before nivolumab (anti-PD-1) treatment. The receptor source for this set is a person aged 40 to 85 with oral cavity squamous cell carcinoma.

V is TRBV29-1 and J is TRBJ2-1; D is perhaps TRBD2 (5 bases). CDR1 is SQVTM and CDR2 is ANQGSEA in the germline V gene. The CDR3 is made up of 13 amino acids. V lost 4 bases and J 9 bases, leaving 16 bases between the germline ends. This CDR3 reads CSVGEPGVGEQFF. For the CDR3, the DNA is TGCAGCGTTGGAGAGCCCGGGGTGGGTGAGCAGTTCTTC.

The CDR3 is CATSRDGGLGYTF. The DNA of the CDR3 is TGTGCCACCAGCAGAGATGGGGGGCTTGGCTACACCTTC. V gene TRBV15 combines with J gene TRBJ1-2, with D possibly matching TRBD1 (6 bases). This CDR3 has 13 residues. With 0 bases removed from V and 7 bases from J, the gap between germline ends came to 9 bases. Germline loops: CDR1 LNHNV, CDR2 YYDKDF (reference sequence).

This clone was counted a few times. The chain couples TRBV5-4 to TRBJ2-5; the match to TRBD2 covers 7 bases. The V segment lost 3 bases and the J segment 4 bases; nucleotides outside the gene matches: 6. The CDR3 sequence is 14 residues long. The germline CDR1 and CDR2 sequences are SGHNT and YYREEE (reference sequence). The chain's CDR3 is CASSSSGGAETQYF. The CDR3, as DNA: TGTGCCAGCAGCTCTAGCGGAGGGGCAGAGACCCAGTACTTC.

The genes are TRBV7-2 and TRBJ2-7; TRBD1 matches at 9 bases. The germline CDR1 and CDR2 sequences are SGHTA and FQGNSA. The CDR3 spans 15 residues. The V segment lost 7 bases and the J segment 1 base; nucleotides outside the gene matches: 8. CDR3 loop: CASNDRDRASYEQYF. CDR3 coding DNA: TGTGCCAGCAACGACCGGGACAGGGCGTCCTACGAGCAGTACTTC.

The J gene is TRBJ2-1, the V gene TRBV19; maybe TRBD2 (6 bases). This CDR3 is 16 amino acids long. CDR1 is LNHDA, CDR2 SQIVND, per germline (reference sequence). V was clipped by 4 bases and J by 4 bases, with 17 bases between them. CDR3 residues: CASSTTGTRLYNEQFF. In DNA form, the CDR3 reads TGTGCCAGTAGTACCACCGGGACTCGACTTTACAATGAGCAGTTCTTC.

This clone was seen a single time. The chain couples TRBV9 to TRBJ2-3, with TRBD1 matching 7 bases. The length of the CDR3 is 16 residues. Looked up from germline, CDR1 is SGDLS and CDR2 is YYNGEE. The V gene end was trimmed by 5 bases and the J gene end by 2 bases; junction bases not matched to a gene: 11. For the CDR3, the DNA is TGTGCCAGCAGTGTACTAGGGGGCCACACCACAGATACGCAGTATTTT. Its translation is CASSVLGGHTTDTQYF.

This chain uses TRBV5-1 with TRBJ2-1; D could derive from TRBD1 or TRBD2 (5 bases each). The V end lost 0 bases, the J end lost 4 bases, and 14 bases lay between the germline ends. Germline CDR1 is SGHRS and CDR2 is YFSETQ. The CDR3 totals 16 residues. CDR3 loop: CASSLDPGPFYNEQFF. The CDR3 DNA reads as TGCGCCAGCAGCTTGGATCCGGGACCATTTTACAATGAGCAGTTCTTC.

The chain carries TRBV27 and TRBJ2-7; possible D gene TRBD1, 6 bases. The ends were cut back, 5 bases at V and 3 bases at J, with 11 bases in the middle. The length of the CDR3 is 13 residues. Germline loops: CDR1 MNHEY, CDR2 SMNVEV (reference sequence). The CDR3 protein is CASSGTGYYEQYF. DNA of the CDR3: TGTGCCAGCAGTGGTACAGGGTACTACGAGCAGTACTTC.

This sequence joins TRBV28 and TRBJ1-5; D call uncertain. The CDR3 is made up of 13 amino acids. Germline CDR1 and CDR2: MDHEN and SYDVKM. V was clipped by 6 bases and J by 5 bases, with 11 bases between them. The chain's CDR3 is CASRRTRDQPQHF. As DNA, the CDR3 is TGTGCCAGCAGGCGTACAAGAGATCAGCCCCAGCATTTT.

The chain is built from TRBV6-4 and TRBJ2-3; TRBD2 matches 9 bases. Germline values: CDR1 MRHNA, CDR2 SNTAGT. The length of the CDR3 is 15 residues. The trim removed 3 bases at V and 6 bases at J, leaving 7 bases unmatched. The CDR3 reads CASSEGGGEADTQYF. CDR3 DNA sequence: TGTGCCAGCAGTGAAGGCGGGGGGGAAGCGGATACGCAGTATTTT.

This sequence joins TRBV6-5 and TRBJ1-5; D unresolved. The CDR3 loop spans 15 amino acids. The V end was cut by 6 bases, the J end by 1 base, with 13 bases between. CDR1 and CDR2 (germline): MNHEY, SVGAGI. CDR3 in DNA: TGTGCCAGCAGGCCTGGCGGCGAGAGCAATCAGCCCCAGCATTTT. It yields the protein CASRPGGESNQPQHF.

The gene calls are TRBV10-3 and TRBJ1-2, with D tentatively TRBD1 (6 bases). CDR3 length equals 13 residues. Trimming took off 4 bases at V and 5 bases at J, with 11 bases between the two ends. The germline V gene encodes CDR1 ENHRY and CDR2 SYGVKD. DNA for the CDR3: TGTGCCATCAGTGCTGGGACAAGATATGGCTACACCTTC. Protein sequence: CAISAGTRYGYTF.

J is TRBJ2-7 and V is TRBV19; tentative D call: TRBD1 (6 bases). Germline assignment: CDR1 LNHDA and CDR2 SQIVND (reference sequence). This CDR3 region has 14 residues. V gave up 0 bases and J gave up 5 bases, with 11 bases separating them. CDR3 sequence (DNA): TGTGCCAGTAGTATAGAGGCCAGGGGAGACGAGCAGTACTTC. It translates to CASSIEARGDEQYF.

The gene calls are TRBV10-3 and TRBJ2-3; no clear D gene. Germline CDR1 and CDR2: ENHRY and SYGVKD. The CDR3 covers 13 residues. Trimming removed 10 bases at V and 4 bases at J, with 15 bases between. The CDR3 DNA reads as TGTGCCACAGGAACCGTAGGAGCAGATACGCAGTATTTT. Translation: CATGTVGADTQYF.

This clone showed up just once. The rearrangement links TRBV20-1 to TRBJ1-1; D gene ambiguous. Germline V gene sequence: CDR1 DFQATT, CDR2 SNEGSKA (reference sequence). Deletions cut 2 bases from V and 7 bases from J, with 8 bases between. There are 11 residues in the CDR3. This chain's CDR3 is CSARNYLEAFF. DNA of the CDR3: TGCAGTGCTAGAAACTATCTTGAAGCTTTCTTT.

This clone was detected only a few times. The chain carries TRBV5-4 and TRBJ1-6; 7 bases line up with TRBD1. Losses at the gene ends were 3 bases for V and 5 bases for J; bases not matched to a gene: 2. The germline V gene encodes CDR1 SGHNT and CDR2 YYREEE (reference sequence). This CDR3 is 14 amino acids long. The CDR3 region is CASSYDRDNSPLHF. CDR3 bases: TGTGCCAGCAGCTACGACAGGGATAATTCACCCCTCCACTTT.

CDR3 coding DNA: TGTGCCAGCAGCTTATGGGGGTCCTACGAGCAGTACTTC. It encodes CASSLWGSYEQYF. The V and J genes are TRBV7-3 and TRBJ2-7; D tentatively fits TRBD1 or TRBD2 (5 bases each). Trimming pared 2 bases from V and 1 base from J, leaving 6 bases between. The CDR3 is made up of 13 amino acids. Germline V gives CDR1 SGHTA, CDR2 FQGTGA.

This chain joins TRBV7-9 and TRBJ1-1; tentatively, D is TRBD1 (5 bases). Trimming took 4 bases from V and 5 from J, leaving 23 bases between them. Looked up from germline, CDR1 is SEHNR and CDR2 is FQNEAQ (reference sequence). This CDR3 region has 17 residues. The CDR3 bases are TGTGCCAGCAGCTATCCGGACCCGGTCGGGACTGATACTGAAGCTTTCTTT. It specifies CASSYPDPVGTDTEAFF.

There are a few counts of this clone. This rearrangement joins TRBV10-3 to TRBJ2-7, with TRBD2 matching 7 bases. Germline trimming cut 3 bases from V and 4 bases from J; bases unmatched to any gene: 9. CDR1 and CDR2 from the germline V gene are ENHRY and SYGVKD. The CDR3 is 15 residues long. The CDR3 reads CAISEARGGVYEQYF. The CDR3 DNA reads TGTGCCATCAGTGAAGCCCGCGGGGGAGTTTACGAGCAGTACTTC.

The chain recombines TRBV12-5 with TRBJ1-1; D perhaps matches TRBD1 (5 bases). This CDR3 has 15 residues. Per germline, CDR1 LGHNT and CDR2 FRNRAP. Trimming pared 5 bases from V and 0 bases from J, leaving 13 bases between. Here the CDR3 reads CASGARSGLNTEAFF. The CDR3 bases are TGTGCTAGTGGTGCCCGATCAGGGTTGAACACTGAAGCTTTCTTT.